These T cell receptor beta chains were read from a single sample in a study of blood T cell repertoires in COVID-19. Libraries were prepared by immunoSEQ multiplex PCR; TCRdb keeps only in-frame clonotypes and omits some of them. The sample consists of about 50,000 clones, more than 75% of them appearing once. The specimen sequenced was peripheral blood. These receptors originate from a woman aged 60-75 years with acute or convalescent COVID-19. Both conserved end residues are part of each CDR3. The order of the fields is J gene, clone size, D gene, V gene, CDR3 DNA, CDR3 protein. A D gene is named only where the DNA matches it firmly. The size entry is marked missing in some rows and otherwise reads once, few, many or a size class.

TRBJ2-1 | - | TRBD2 | TRBV19 | TGTGCCAGTAGCCATGGGACTAGCGGGAGGGTATACAATGAGCAGTTCTTC | CASSHGTSGRVYNEQFF
TRBJ2-5 | - | TRBD2 | TRBV4-1 | TGCGCCAGCAGCCAAGTATGGACGGGAGGGCATCAAGAGACCCAGTACTTC | CASSQVWTGGHQETQYF
TRBJ2-7 | - | TRBD1 | TRBV10-3 | TGTGCCAGCAGTGACCTCCTGGACAGGGGAAACTACGAGCAGTACTTC | CASSDLLDRGNYEQYF
TRBJ2-5 | - | TRBD1 | TRBV28 | TGTGCCAGCAACCCGGTGGACAGGGCGCTGGAGACCCAGTACTTC | CASNPVDRALETQYF
TRBJ1-5 | - | - | TRBV3-1/TRBV3-2 | TGTGCCAGCAGCCAATTGTCGGATCAGCCCCAGCATTTT | CASSQLSDQPQHF
TRBJ2-5 | - | TRBD2 | TRBV27 | TGTGCCACCCGTTCCCCTGGGGGACTAGCGGTCCAAGAGACCCAGTACTTC | CATRSPGGLAVQETQYF
TRBJ2-1 | - | - | TRBV2 | TGTGCCAGCAGGATGGGGGGTGACTCCTACAATGAGCAGTTCTTC | CASRMGGDSYNEQFF
TRBJ2-7 | - | TRBD1 | TRBV4-1 | TGCGCCAGCAGCCGTTCCCGAGGGACAGGGGTCTCCTACGAGCAGTACTTC | CASSRSRGTGVSYEQYF
TRBJ1-2 | - | - | TRBV7-6 | TGTGCCAGCAGCTTAGCGGGCAGAGGGGAGGGTGGCTACACCTTC | CASSLAGRGEGGYTF
TRBJ1-4 | few | - | TRBV9 | TGTGCCAGCAGCGTATACGGGACTCCAAATGAAAAACTGTTTTTT | CASSVYGTPNEKLFF
TRBJ1-5 | once | - | TRBV21-1 | TGTGCCAGCAGCAAATCCCCGGGAATGGGCCAGCCCCAGCATTTT | CASSKSPGMGQPQHF
TRBJ2-7 | - | - | TRBV7-8 | TGTGCCAGCAGCTTAGCACTTCTCCTTGGCTACGAGCAGTACTTC | CASSLALLLGYEQYF
TRBJ2-1 | - | TRBD2 | TRBV7-2 | TGTGCCAGCAGCTCCGAACTAGCGGGAGGGCATGAGCAGTTCTTC | CASSSELAGGHEQFF
TRBJ1-5 | - | - | TRBV24-1 | TGTGCCACCAGCGTCGGAGGGGGCAATCAGCCCCAGCATTTT | CATSVGGGNQPQHF
TRBJ1-5 | - | - | TRBV6-6 | TGTGCCAGCAGTACACAGGGTTTGAATCAGCCCCAGCATTTT | CASSTQGLNQPQHF